These 6 T cell receptor beta chains originate from one sample sequenced in a study of cytomegalovirus exposure and HLA in healthy donors. Assay: immunoSEQ multiplex PCR; the TCRdb copy retains only in-frame clones and omits some. Among 300,000 to 400,000 clones listed, around 90% were seen once. Specimen: PBMCs. The origin of the receptors is a man younger than 40 in good health and CMV-seronegative.

This sequence joins TRBV5-6 and TRBJ2-1, with D possibly being TRBD2 (6 bases). Germline V gene sequence: CDR1 SGHDT, CDR2 YYEEEE. The CDR3 is 14 residues long. V was cut by 3 bases and J by 6 bases, with 13 bases left in between. In DNA form, the CDR3 reads TGTGCCAGCAGCTACCCGCGGGGAGCCAATGAGCAGTTCTTC. It is translated as CASSYPRGANEQFF.

CDR3 sequence reads: CASSLLDGSEQYF. CDR3 DNA sequence: TGTGCCAGCAGTTTACTGGACGGGAGCGAGCAGTACTTC. The chain employs TRBV27 and TRBJ2-7, with a possible D match to TRBD2 (6 bases). Trimming pared 2 bases from V and 6 bases from J, leaving 11 bases between. CDR3 length equals 13 residues. The germline V gene encodes CDR1 MNHEY and CDR2 SMNVEV (reference sequence).

The chain uses TRBV7-2 and TRBJ1-5; 10 bases map to TRBD1. The CDR3 covers 14 residues. Per the germline V gene, CDR1 is SGHTA and CDR2 is FQGNSA. V trimming: 6 bases; J trimming: 15 bases; junction bases outside the gene matches: 14. DNA for the CDR3: TGTGCCAGCAGGCCGGCCGGGACAGGGGATCCCGCGCATTTT. It encodes CASRPAGTGDPAHF.

V gene TRBV5-8 combines with J gene TRBJ2-4; the D gene is possibly TRBD2 (5 bases). Germline V lookup: CDR1 SGHTS, CDR2 YDEGEE. The length of the CDR3 is 15 residues. Between the trimmed V and J ends, which lost 4 bases and 0 bases, there was a span of 11 bases. CDR3 region: CASSPRGTAKNIQYF. In DNA form, the CDR3 reads TGTGCCAGCAGCCCCCGGGGAACAGCCAAAAACATTCAGTACTTC.

The rearrangement links TRBV9 to TRBJ2-7; 11 bases agree with TRBD2. This CDR3 spans 15 amino acids. Germline V gene lookup returns CDR1 SGDLS and CDR2 YYNGEE. V shed 4 bases and J 1 base; nucleotides not matched to a gene: 4. In DNA, the CDR3 is TGTGCCAGCAGCCCCGGGACTAGCGGTTCCTACGAGCAGTACTTC. Protein product: CASSPGTSGSYEQYF.

This chain joins TRBV7-9 and TRBJ2-5, with D tentatively TRBD2 (5 bases). V lost 3 bases and J 4 bases, leaving 12 bases between the germline ends. CDR1 and CDR2 from the germline V gene are SEHNR and FQNEAQ (reference sequence). CDR3 length: 14 amino acids. CDR3 residues: CASSFGISPETQYF. CDR3 in DNA: TGTGCCAGCAGCTTCGGGATATCGCCAGAGACCCAGTACTTC.